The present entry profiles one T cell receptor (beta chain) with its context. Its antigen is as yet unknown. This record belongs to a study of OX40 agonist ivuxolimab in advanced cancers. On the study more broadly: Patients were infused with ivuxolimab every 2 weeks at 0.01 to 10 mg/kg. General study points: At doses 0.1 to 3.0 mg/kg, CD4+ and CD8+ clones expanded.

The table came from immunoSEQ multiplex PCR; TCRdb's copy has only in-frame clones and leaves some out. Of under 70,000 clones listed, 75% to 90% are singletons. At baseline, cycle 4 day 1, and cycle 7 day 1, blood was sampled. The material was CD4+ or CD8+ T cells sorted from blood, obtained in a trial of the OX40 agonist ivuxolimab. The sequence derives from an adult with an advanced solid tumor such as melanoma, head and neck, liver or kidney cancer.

The CDR3 sequence: CASPGSGEAFF. Here the CDR3 DNA reads TGTGCCAGCCCGGGGTCAGGGGAAGCTTTCTTT. V gene TRBV2 combines with J gene TRBJ1-1; a weak D match, TRBD1 (5 bases). Per the germline V gene, CDR1 is SNHLY and CDR2 is FYNNEI. The V end lost 8 bases, the J end lost 8 bases, and 12 bases lay between the germline ends. This CDR3 comprises 11 residues.